This is a list of T cell receptor beta chains from one sample in a study of control samples from healthy donors and cancer patients. Data came from immunoSEQ multiplex PCR; TCRdb stores just in-frame clones and leaves some out. Here the sample spans approximately 150,000 clones, 94% being singletons. Sequencing was done on a sample of blood. These receptors were collected from a young woman in good health. The CDR3 runs from the conserved cysteine through the conserved F or W. The D gene is left open where the match is weak. Some rows have no size entry. The others give once, few or many, or a class for an expanded clone.

D gene,J gene,clone size,V gene,CDR3 DNA,CDR3 protein
.,TRBJ1-2,.,TRBV28,TGTGCTTCAGACGCCGGTATTGGCTACACCTTC,CASDAGIGYTF
.,TRBJ1-5,.,TRBV19,TGTGCCAGTACTAGGACAGACAGATCGCCCCAGCATTTT,CASTRTDRSPQHF
TRBD2,TRBJ2-5,.,TRBV19,TGTGCCAGTAGTGCTGGGACTAGCGGGACCCAGTACTTC,CASSAGTSGTQYF
TRBD2,TRBJ2-1,.,TRBV6-2/TRBV6-3,TGTGCCAGCAGTCTTAGCGGGGGTTCCTACAATGAGCAGTTCTTC,CASSLSGGSYNEQFF
.,TRBJ1-2,.,TRBV3-1/TRBV3-2,TGTGCCAGCAGCCTCCCGGGGGGAGCCGGCTACACCTTC,CASSLPGGAGYTF
.,TRBJ1-2,.,TRBV19,TGTGCCAGTAGTATGGAGGTTGTTGGCTACACCTTC,CASSMEVVGYTF
.,TRBJ1-1,.,TRBV9,TGTGCCAGCAGAGGGGAGGGGGTAGAAGCTTTCTTT,CASRGEGVEAFF
.,TRBJ2-2,.,TRBV10-1,TGCGCCAGCAGGCGGGACGAGAACACCGGGGAGCTGTTTTTT,CASRRDENTGELFF
TRBD2,TRBJ2-1,.,TRBV27,TGTGCCAGCAGCTCAACGATGGGGGGGAGCGAGCAGTTCTTC,CASSSTMGGSEQFF
.,TRBJ1-6,.,TRBV9,TGTGCCAGCAGCCCTCACCAAAGCTCCTATAATTCACCCCTCCACTTT,CASSPHQSSYNSPLHF
.,TRBJ2-7,once,TRBV5-1,TGCGCCAGCAGCTACCAAGGACAGTACGAGCAGTACTTC,CASSYQGQYEQYF
.,TRBJ2-7,.,TRBV7-8,TGTGCCAGCAGCCCGACAGGACAGATCTACGAGCAGTACTTC,CASSPTGQIYEQYF
.,TRBJ1-1,once,TRBV19,TGTGCCAGTAGAAGGGGCCCCTCGAACACTGAAGCTTTCTTT,CASRRGPSNTEAFF
.,TRBJ2-7,.,TRBV9,TGTGCCAGCAGCGCCGGGACCCCCCCCTACGAGCAGTACTTC,CASSAGTPPYEQYF
TRBD1,TRBJ1-2,.,TRBV10-1,TGCGCCAGCAGCCCCGGGACAGGGCAAGGCTACACCTTC,CASSPGTGQGYTF
.,TRBJ2-2,.,TRBV11-2,TGTGCCAGCAGCTTAGTGCGGGGAGATCTCACCGGGGAGCTGTTTTTT,CASSLVRGDLTGELFF
.,TRBJ1-6,.,TRBV6-5,TGTGCCAGCAGTTACATGATCAATTCACCCCTCCACTTT,CASSYMINSPLHF
.,TRBJ2-7,.,TRBV25-1,TGTGCCAGCACCCGGGCCCCCTACGAGCAGTACTTC,CASTRAPYEQYF
TRBD1,TRBJ1-6,.,TRBV15,TGTGCCACCAGCAGAGAGGGACAGGGCCATTCACCCCTCCACTTT,CATSREGQGHSPLHF
.,TRBJ1-2,.,TRBV18,TGTGCCAGCTCACCCGACACTAACTATGGCTACACCTTC,CASSPDTNYGYTF
.,TRBJ1-1,.,TRBV7-2,TGTGCCAGCAGCTTAATAAGGATGAACACTGAAGCTTTCTTT,CASSLIRMNTEAFF
TRBD2,TRBJ2-2,.,TRBV5-1,TGCGCCAGCAGCTCGTTAGCGGGGGGGCCTGCCGGGGAGCTGTTTTTT,CASSSLAGGPAGELFF
.,TRBJ1-1,.,TRBV7-2,TGTGCCAGCAGCTTACAGGGTAACACTGAAGCTTTCTTT,CASSLQGNTEAFF
.,TRBJ1-2,once,TRBV3-1/TRBV3-2,TGTGCCAGCAGTCAGATCGGCGACTATGGCTACACCTTC,CASSQIGDYGYTF
TRBD2,TRBJ2-1,.,TRBV6-4,TGTGCCAGCAGTCCCACTAGCGGGGGTTACAATGAGCAGTTCTTC,CASSPTSGGYNEQFF
.,TRBJ2-2,.,TRBV10-1,TGCGCCAGCAGTGAGGCTCCCGGTCGGAAGGGCACCGGGGAGCTGTTTTTT,CASSEAPGRKGTGELFF
.,TRBJ1-5,.,TRBV18,TGTGCCAGCTCACCGCGGGGGGGTTGGGAGCCCCAGCATTTT,CASSPRGGWEPQHF
.,TRBJ2-2,.,TRBV5-8,TGTGCCAACCTCAAGGGGAACACCGGGGAGCTGTTTTTT,CANLKGNTGELFF